The 30 T cell receptor beta chains listed next were all sequenced from one sample in a study of T cell repertoires in cytomegalovirus infection. TCRdb analysed the reads with MiXCR anew, one entry per CDR3 protein. The sample records around 170,000 distinct CDR3 sequences, approximately 15% being singletons. Sequencing used PBMCs. These receptors originate from a human donor in good health (CMV status not recorded). Some clones in this sample may be carry-over from other donors' samples.

The table lists this clonotype with many counts. The chain has TRBV7-9 and TRBJ1-1; TRBD1 is a possible D gene (5 bases). Germline CDR1 SEHNR, CDR2 FQNEAQ (reference sequence). Trimming cost V 5 bases and J 0 bases, with 19 bases left between them. This CDR3 region has 17 residues. The chain's CDR3 is CASSASPIGVMNTEAFF. The CDR3 DNA reads TGTGCCAGCAGCGCCTCCCCGATAGGGGTCATGAACACTGAAGCTTTCTTT. Full variable domain (outside the CDR3, taken from reference TRBV7-9 and TRBJ1-1): DTGVSQNPRHKITKRGQNVTFRCDPISEHNRLYWYRQTLGQGPEFLTYFQNEAQLEKSRLLSDRFSAERPKGSFSTLEIQRTEQGDSAMYLCASSASPIGVMNTEAFFGQGTRLTVV.

This clonotype has just a few counts. The DNA for the CDR3 is TGTGCCAGCAGTTACTGGGGCGGGGATGGCTACACCTTC. Translating it yields CASSYWGGDGYTF. The chain carries TRBV6-5 and TRBJ1-2, with D maybe TRBD1 (5 bases). Germline V lookup: CDR1 MNHEY, CDR2 SVGAGI. This CDR3 spans 13 amino acids. The V and J ends lost 1 base and 6 bases respectively, with 9 bases between them.

There are a few counts of this clonotype. DNA of the CDR3: TGTGCCAGCAGCTTAAATGGGGGGGGGGTTAACACTGAAGCTTTCTTT. Translating gives CASSLNGGGVNTEAFF. The chain combines TRBV7-3 with TRBJ1-1, with D possibly matching TRBD1 (5 bases). Trimming pared 1 base from V and 2 bases from J, leaving 14 bases between. Germline loops: CDR1 SGHTA, CDR2 FQGTGA. The CDR3 length is 16 residues. Supplemented by reference TRBV7-3 and TRBJ1-1, the full variable domain reads GAGVSQTPSNKVTEKGKYVELRCDPISGHTALYWYRQSLGQGPEFLIYFQGTGAADDSGLPNDRFFAVRPEGSVSTLKIQRTERGDSAVYLCASSLNGGGVNTEAFFGQGTRLTVV.

In this sample, this clonotype turned up a few times. The chain is built from TRBV7-8 and TRBJ2-7, with 10 bases fitting TRBD1. The junction had 7 bases not matched to a gene; V was cut back by 2 bases and J by 9 bases. From germline, CDR1 is SGHVS and CDR2 FQNEAQ. The CDR3 is 14 amino acids. The CDR3 is CASSLRDRGLGQYF. The CDR3, as DNA: TGTGCCAGCAGCTTACGGGACAGGGGCCTCGGGCAGTACTTC.

Concerning this clonotype itself: One junction end disagrees with the germline gene, perhaps due to a read error. The V and J genes are TRBV6-8 and TRBJ2-3; 7 positions match TRBD2. Per the germline V gene, CDR1 is MNHGY and CDR2 is SAAAGT. This CDR3 comprises 15 residues. This chain's CDR3 is CANSHHGGWTDTQYF. CDR3 DNA: TGTGCCAACAGTCACCACGGGGGGTGGACAGATACGCAGTATTTT.

The chain links TRBV2 to TRBJ2-2; D ambiguous. The germline V gene has CDR1 SNHLY and CDR2 FYNNEI. CDR3 length equals 15 residues. Trimming pared 5 bases from V and 8 bases from J, leaving 18 bases between. CDR3 sequence: CASSIDQKKGGELFF. In DNA, the CDR3 is TGTGCCAGCAGTATAGACCAGAAAAAAGGAGGGGAGCTGTTTTTT.

This clonotype was counted many times. This sequence joins TRBV6-1 and TRBJ2-3; D might be TRBD1 (6 bases). V was pared by 5 bases and J by 6 bases, with 15 bases between. The CDR3 length is 14 residues. From germline, CDR1 is MNHNS and CDR2 SASEGT. In DNA form, the CDR3 reads TGTGCCAGCAGTTCCAGGGGCTTCAGCGATACGCAGTATTTT. It yields the protein CASSSRGFSDTQYF.

This clonotype came up many times. V usage is TRBV7-2 and J usage is TRBJ1-5; 8 bases agree with TRBD1. The J segment lost 5 bases and the V segment lost 1 base, leaving 4 bases of the junction unmatched. The CDR3 contains 15 residues. Germline lookup yields CDR1 SGHTA and CDR2 FQGNSA. CDR3 nucleotide sequence: TGTGCCAGCAGCTTAGAACAGGGGGTTCATCAGCCCCAGCATTTT. Translation: CASSLEQGVHQPQHF.

Judged by abundance, this clonotype is medium-sized. At one of its ends the junction is not consistent with the germline gene, which may arise from a read error. The V and J genes are TRBV20-1 and TRBJ2-1; D might be TRBD1 (5 bases). Per germline, CDR1 DFQATT and CDR2 SNEGSKA (reference sequence). The CDR3 totals 12 residues. DNA of the CDR3: TGCAGTGCTGGAGACAGCTACAATGAGCAGTTCTTC. This translates into CSAGDSYNEQFF.

This clonotype was observed at least ten times. V and J are TRBV7-2 and TRBJ2-7; D is possibly TRBD1 (5 bases). The CDR3 covers 15 residues. CDR1 SGHTA and CDR2 FQGNSA come from the germline V gene. V was trimmed by 2 bases and J by 3 bases, leaving 14 bases between them. The CDR3 loop reads CASSLRRQDSYEQYF. Here the CDR3 DNA reads TGTGCCAGCAGCTTAAGGAGACAAGACAGCTACGAGCAGTACTTC. Drawing the rest from reference TRBV7-2 and TRBJ2-7, the complete variable domain is GAGVSQSPSNKVTEKGKDVELRCDPISGHTALYWYRQSLGQGLEFLIYFQGNSAPDKSGLPSDRFSAERTGGSVSTLTIQRTQQEDSAVYLCASSLRRQDSYEQYFGPGTRLTVT.

J is TRBJ2-1 and V is TRBV7-9, with D perhaps matching TRBD2 (7 bases). Germline V CDR1 and CDR2: SEHNR, FQNEAQ (reference sequence). The V gene lost 0 bases and the J gene lost 11 bases, with 14 bases spanning the gap. The CDR3 length is 14 residues. The CDR3 DNA follows: TGTGCCAGCAGCTTAGCGGGGGGGCCTGAAAAGCAGTTCTTC. Amino acid sequence: CASSLAGGPEKQFF.

This clonotype was counted many times. V usage is TRBV5-4 and J usage is TRBJ2-2, with TRBD2 identical over 7 bases. Looked up from germline, CDR1 is SGHNT and CDR2 is YYREEE (reference sequence). This CDR3 is built from 16 residues. After removal of 0 bases from V and 4 bases from J, the junction contained 6 bases not matched to a gene. In nucleotides, the CDR3 is TGTGCCAGCAGCTTGGCGGTAGCGGGTGGCACCGGGGAGCTGTTTTTT. Translating it yields CASSLAVAGGTGELFF.

This clonotype was counted ten times or more. V usage is TRBV7-4 and J usage is TRBJ1-5, with unresolved D. The CDR3 runs to 18 residues. Trimming took off 5 bases at V and 3 bases at J, with 23 bases between the two ends. Per germline, CDR1 SGHVT and CDR2 SQSDAQ. The CDR3 DNA is TGTGCCAGCAGCCCCCGGGAGACCCTTGCCCCCCACAATCAGCCCCAGCATTTT. Protein: CASSPRETLAPHNQPQHF.

Many counts were recorded for this clonotype. CDR3 loop: CASSSLISGSSEAFF. Written as DNA, the CDR3 is TGTGCCAGCAGCTCCCTAATATCAGGGTCCTCAGAAGCTTTCTTT. The chain has TRBV7-9 and TRBJ1-1; a weak D match, TRBD1 (5 bases). Germline CDR1 reads SEHNR; CDR2 reads FQNEAQ (reference sequence). The germline V and J ends were trimmed by 4 bases and 8 bases, with 20 bases remaining between them. The CDR3 extends over 15 amino acids.

This clonotype appeared many times. V is TRBV7-6 and J is TRBJ1-2; no clear D. Between the trimmed V and J ends, which lost 1 base and 8 bases, there was a span of 11 bases. This CDR3 spans 13 amino acids. CDR1 and CDR2 (germline): SGHVS, FNYEAQ. The CDR3 sequence: CASSLVVLGGYTF. In DNA, the CDR3 is TGTGCCAGCAGCTTAGTAGTTTTGGGAGGCTACACCTTC. Based on the CDR3 plus reference TRBV7-6 and TRBJ1-2, the full variable domain is GAGVSQSPRYKVTKRGQDVALRCDPISGHVSLYWYRQALGQGPEFLTYFNYEAQQDKSGLPNDRFSAERPEGSISTLTIQRTEQRDSAMYRCASSLVVLGGYTFGSGTRLTVV.

This chain links TRBV24-1 with TRBJ2-1; D is ambiguous. V was shortened by 1 base and J by 4 bases, with 7 bases between the two germline ends. The CDR3 consists of 14 residues. Germline lookup yields CDR1 KGHDR and CDR2 SFDVKD. The DNA of the CDR3 is TGTGCCACCAGTGATTTTAGGTCGTACAATGAGCAGTTCTTC. Translation: CATSDFRSYNEQFF.

As to this clonotype: Relative to the germline gene, one junction end is altered; a read error may explain this. This rearrangement joins TRBV7-9 to TRBJ2-7; D is unresolved. Germline V gives CDR1 SEHNR, CDR2 FQNEAQ (reference sequence). This CDR3 has 11 amino acids. Written as DNA, the CDR3 is TGTGCCACCAGCTGGTCCTACGAGCAGTACTTC. Its translation is CATSWSYEQYF.

This clonotype was seen only once. Possible read error: a much larger clone is one base away. As DNA, the CDR3 is TGCGCCAGCAGCTTCGAACGGGATTCACCCCTCCACTTT. Encoded protein: CASSFERDSPLHF. This sequence joins TRBV5-1 and TRBJ1-6; D uncertain. CDR3 size: 13 residues. V gave up 2 bases and J gave up 8 bases, with 8 bases separating them. Looked up from germline, CDR1 is SGHRS and CDR2 is YFSETQ.

The table lists this clonotype with a few counts. V gene TRBV6-1 combines with J gene TRBJ1-1; D possibly corresponds to TRBD1 (5 bases). The V gene lost 4 bases and the J gene lost 3 bases, with 9 bases spanning the gap. Germline V lookup: CDR1 MNHNS, CDR2 SASEGT. CDR3 size: 13 residues. The CDR3 DNA reads TGTGCCAGCAGTGCAGGGTTCGACACTGAAGCTTTCTTT. This encodes CASSAGFDTEAFF.

This clonotype was found many times. V and J are TRBV7-9 and TRBJ2-1; possibly TRBD1 for D (6 bases). The ends were cut back, 4 bases at V and 10 bases at J, with 20 bases in the middle. This CDR3 has 15 amino acids. Per germline, CDR1 SEHNR and CDR2 FQNEAQ (reference sequence). Here the CDR3 DNA reads TGTGCCAGCAGCTCGTCCGGGACACAGCGAATCGAGCAGTTCTTC. It encodes CASSSSGTQRIEQFF.

The rearrangement uses TRBV5-6 and TRBJ1-2; TRBD1 might be the D (5 bases). This CDR3 contains 11 residues. In germline, CDR1 is SGHDT, CDR2 YYEEEE. V shed 10 bases and J shed 7 bases, with 14 bases lying between them. CDR3 sequence: CACSNRIGYTF. For the CDR3, the DNA is TGTGCCTGCTCAAACAGGATTGGCTACACCTTC.

This clonotype came up a few times. The CDR3 protein is CASTAGNHEQYF. DNA for the CDR3: TGTGCCAGCACGGCAGGGAACCACGAGCAGTACTTC. The rearrangement uses TRBV28 and TRBJ2-7; D is perhaps TRBD1 (5 bases). The germline V gene has CDR1 MDHEN and CDR2 SYDVKM. CDR3 length: 12 residues. Trimming removed 7 bases from V and 5 bases from J, with 12 bases in between.

This clonotype has a handful of counts. The chain couples TRBV29-1 to TRBJ1-1, with 9 bases that match TRBD1. The CDR3 sequence is 13 residues long. CDR1 SQVTM and CDR2 ANQGSEA come from the germline V gene. V was pared by 7 bases and J by 5 bases, with 8 bases of the junction left unmatched. DNA of the CDR3: TGCAGCGCCGATGGACAGGGGAGGACTGAAGCTTTCTTT. Translating it yields CSADGQGRTEAFF.

This clonotype showed up many times. This chain uses TRBV4-1 with TRBJ1-5; possible D gene TRBD1, 6 bases. The CDR3 contains 17 residues. V was cut by 0 bases and J by 4 bases, with 16 bases left in between. Per germline, CDR1 MGHRA and CDR2 YSYEKL. Written as DNA, the CDR3 is TGCGCCAGCAGCCAAGACCGATTCAGGGGCTTAAATCAGCCCCAGCATTTT. It encodes CASSQDRFRGLNQPQHF.

This clonotype was seen at least ten times. The V call is TRBV7-9, the J call TRBJ1-1; D possibly corresponds to TRBD1 (6 bases). The germline V gene encodes CDR1 SEHNR and CDR2 FQNEAQ (reference sequence). CDR3 length: 16 residues. Deletions cut 1 base from V and 4 bases from J, with 16 bases between. The CDR3 spells CASSLDPGARVTEAFF. The CDR3 DNA is TGTGCCAGCAGCTTAGATCCGGGGGCGCGTGTCACTGAAGCTTTCTTT.

By sample share, this clonotype is medium-sized. The chain uses TRBV7-2 and TRBJ1-1; D unclear. The CDR3 spans 14 residues. The germline V and J ends were trimmed by 2 bases and 4 bases, with 11 bases remaining between them. Germline CDR1 reads SGHTA; CDR2 reads FQGNSA. CDR3 loop: CASSLTRVGTEAFF. The CDR3 DNA sequence: TGTGCCAGCAGCTTAACGAGGGTAGGCACTGAAGCTTTCTTT. The entire variable domain, with the rest obtained from reference TRBV7-2 and TRBJ1-1, is as follows: GAGVSQSPSNKVTEKGKDVELRCDPISGHTALYWYRQSLGQGLEFLIYFQGNSAPDKSGLPSDRFSAERTGGSVSTLTIQRTQQEDSAVYLCASSLTRVGTEAFFGQGTRLTVV.

This clonotype was picked up a small number of times. This chain connects TRBV29-1 to TRBJ2-3; D not resolved. Germline assignment: CDR1 SQVTM and CDR2 ANQGSEA. V lost 1 base and J lost 0, with 11 bases in between. CDR3 length: 15 amino acids. The CDR3: CSVEGMKGSTDTQYF. CDR3 bases: TGCAGCGTTGAAGGTATGAAGGGCAGCACAGATACGCAGTATTTT.

The chain couples TRBV9 to TRBJ1-3; D gene ambiguous. Germline lookup yields CDR1 SGDLS and CDR2 YYNGEE. Trimming shortened V by 3 bases and J by 0 bases, and 19 bases separated the two germline ends. The CDR3 spans 18 residues. In DNA form, the CDR3 reads TGTGCCAGCAGCGCGACTAACGAGGACCTATTCTCTGGAAACACCATATATTTT. This gives the protein CASSATNEDLFSGNTIYF.

Only a few counts were recorded for this clonotype. The CDR3 region is CASSSAGLYNEQFF. The CDR3 DNA is TGTGCCAGCAGCTCGGCAGGGCTCTACAATGAGCAGTTCTTC. The chain links TRBV11-3 to TRBJ2-1; TRBD1 is a possible D gene (5 bases). The CDR3 runs 14 residues. V was shortened by 4 bases and J by 3 bases, with 10 bases between the two germline ends. Germline assignment: CDR1 SGHNT and CDR2 YENEEA.

V and J are TRBV28 and TRBJ2-1, with 8 bases identical to TRBD2. Looked up from germline, CDR1 is MDHEN and CDR2 is SYDVKM. After removal of 2 bases from V and 7 bases from J, the junction contained 13 bases not matched to a gene. CDR3 length equals 17 residues. CDR3 region: CASSLAGQGLGGNEQFF. CDR3 coding DNA: TGTGCCAGCAGTTTAGCGGGTCAGGGACTAGGGGGGAATGAGCAGTTCTTC.